The 11 T cell receptor beta chains given below trace back to one sample, sequenced in a study of blood T cell repertoires in COVID-19 (dated by TCRdb to 2020 to 2022). To prepare the library, the immunoSEQ multiplex PCR assay was applied. The table comes from immuneACCESS by way of TCRdb, which keeps in-frame sequences with V and J called. Part of the clones is missing from these tables; in studies checked, under half for an unresolved V gene and the rest for unknown reasons. This sample is represented by approximately 100,000 clones; about 82% of them were singletons. The top ten constitute 25% of the sample. Sequencing was done on a sample of peripheral blood. The receptors come from a human donor in a cohort sampled during active COVID-19.

The V gene is TRBV28, the J gene TRBJ2-7, with 11 bases matching TRBD1. V lost 5 bases and J lost 3; bases outside the gene matches: 3. CDR3 size: 14 residues. Germline V lookup: CDR1 MDHEN, CDR2 SYDVKM. In nucleotides, the CDR3 is TGTGCCAGCAGTCCCGGGACAGGGGGCTACGAGCAGTACTTC. This codes for CASSPGTGGYEQYF.

The gene calls are TRBV4-3 and TRBJ2-4, with 7 bases that match TRBD2. Germline loops: CDR1 LGHNA, CDR2 YSLEER. The CDR3 has 13 amino acids. The ends lost 0 bases at V and 9 bases at J; junction bases unmatched: 2. DNA of the CDR3: TGCGCCAGCAGCCAAGAGGGGGGGGGCATTCAGTACTTC. Amino acids: CASSQEGGGIQYF.

This chain links TRBV5-1 with TRBJ1-6, with a tentative D call TRBD1 (5 bases). This CDR3 region has 13 residues. The ends were cut back, 0 bases at V and 7 bases at J, with 5 bases in the middle. Germline V CDR1 and CDR2: SGHRS, YFSETQ. The CDR3 coding sequence is TGCGCCAGCAGCTTGGACAGGAATTCACCCCTCCACTTT. Translated: CASSLDRNSPLHF. Combining the CDR3 with reference TRBV5-1 and TRBJ1-6 gives the whole variable domain KAGVTQTPRYLIKTRGQQVTLSCSPISGHRSVSWYQQTPGQGLQFLFEYFSETQRNKGNFPGRFSGRQFSNSRSEMNVSTLELGDSALYLCASSLDRNSPLHFGNGTRLTVT.

This chain links TRBV27 with TRBJ2-5, with D unresolved. V lost 0 bases to trimming and J lost 5 bases, with 13 bases between them. The germline CDR1 and CDR2 sequences are MNHEY and SMNVEV (reference sequence). This CDR3 spans 15 amino acids. CDR3 residues: CASSLSWRVRETQYF. Written as DNA, the CDR3 is TGTGCCAGCAGTTTATCGTGGCGCGTGAGGGAGACCCAGTACTTC.

J is TRBJ2-3 and V is TRBV7-9; 7 nucleotides agree with TRBD2. V lost 4 bases, J lost 10 bases, and 8 bases stayed unmatched. Germline values: CDR1 SEHNR, CDR2 FQNEAQ (reference sequence). The CDR3 extends over 13 amino acids. CDR3 sequence reads: CASSSSGTTAQYF. The CDR3 DNA is TGTGCCAGCAGCTCCTCAGGGACTACGGCGCAGTATTTT.

The CDR3 reads CASSPDRGGYNEQFF. The CDR3, as DNA: TGTGCCAGCTCCCCAGACAGGGGAGGCTACAATGAGCAGTTCTTC. This sequence joins TRBV18 and TRBJ2-1, with 8 positions matching TRBD1. The length of the CDR3 is 15 residues. CDR1 and CDR2 (germline): KGHSH, LQKENI. V trimming: 6 bases; J trimming: 3 bases; junction bases outside the gene matches: 7.

This chain uses TRBV7-2 with TRBJ2-2; maybe TRBD2 (7 bases). V was shortened by 5 bases and J by 6 bases, with 13 bases between the two germline ends. Germline V gene lookup returns CDR1 SGHTA and CDR2 FQGNSA. This CDR3 contains 14 residues. The CDR3 protein is CASSPAGASGELFF. The CDR3 coding sequence is TGTGCCAGCAGCCCCGCGGGGGCTTCCGGGGAGCTGTTTTTT.

This sequence joins TRBV7-2 and TRBJ2-1; 9 bases align to TRBD2. Trimming took 5 bases from V and 1 from J; bases not matched to a gene: 3. The CDR3 loop spans 15 amino acids. Germline CDR1 and CDR2: SGHTA and FQGNSA. CDR3 in amino acids: CASSPSGTSYNEQFF. The CDR3 DNA reads TGTGCCAGCAGCCCTAGCGGGACTTCCTACAATGAGCAGTTCTTC.

The gene calls are TRBV6-5 and TRBJ2-6, with D uncertain. The CDR3 runs to 15 residues. Germline CDR1 reads MNHEY; CDR2 reads SVGAGI. V was cut by 5 bases and J by 2 bases, with 10 bases left in between. The CDR3 DNA reads as TGTGCCAGCAGTCCAGACACGGCTGGGGCCAACGTCCTGACTTTC. Residues: CASSPDTAGANVLTF.

The V gene is TRBV19, the J gene TRBJ2-3, with 8 bases fitting TRBD1. The CDR3 runs 15 residues. Unmatched junction bases numbered 10, after V lost 10 bases and J lost 1 base. The germline V gene encodes CDR1 LNHDA and CDR2 SQIVND (reference sequence). The CDR3 nucleotides read TGTGCCACCAAGACCATGGGACAGGGCACAGATACGCAGTATTTT. This translates into CATKTMGQGTDTQYF.

The rearrangement uses TRBV4-1 and TRBJ2-5; 13 nucleotides line up with TRBD2. J was trimmed by 4 bases and V by 2 bases; bases with no gene match: 7. This CDR3 comprises 17 residues. In germline, CDR1 is MGHRA, CDR2 YSYEKL. The CDR3 nucleotides read TGCGCCAGCAGCCAAACACTAGCGGGGGGGCCGCTAGAGACCCAGTACTTC. Encoded protein: CASSQTLAGGPLETQYF.